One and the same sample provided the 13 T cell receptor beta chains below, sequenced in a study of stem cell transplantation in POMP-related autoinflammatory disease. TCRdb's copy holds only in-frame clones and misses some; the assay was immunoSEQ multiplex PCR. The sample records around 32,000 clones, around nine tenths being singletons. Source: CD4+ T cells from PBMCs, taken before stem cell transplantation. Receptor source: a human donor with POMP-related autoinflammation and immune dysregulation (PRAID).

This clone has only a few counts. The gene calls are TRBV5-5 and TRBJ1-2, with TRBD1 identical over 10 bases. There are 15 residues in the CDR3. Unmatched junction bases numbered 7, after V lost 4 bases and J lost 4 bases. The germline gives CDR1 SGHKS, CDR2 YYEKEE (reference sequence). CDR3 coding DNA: TGTGCCAGCAGCGCCGACAGGGGGCGCCTCTATGGCTACACCTTC. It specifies CASSADRGRLYGYTF.

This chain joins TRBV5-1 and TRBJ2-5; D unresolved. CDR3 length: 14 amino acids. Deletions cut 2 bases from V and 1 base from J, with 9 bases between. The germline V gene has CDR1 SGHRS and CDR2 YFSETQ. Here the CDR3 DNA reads TGCGCCAGCAGCTTCGGAACTTCCCAAGAGACCCAGTACTTC. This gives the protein CASSFGTSQETQYF.

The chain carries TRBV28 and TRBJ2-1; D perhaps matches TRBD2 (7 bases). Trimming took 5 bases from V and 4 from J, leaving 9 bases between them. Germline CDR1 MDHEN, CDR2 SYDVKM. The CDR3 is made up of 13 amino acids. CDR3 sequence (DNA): TGTGCCAGCAGTAGGGGGGGTTACAATGAGCAGTTCTTC. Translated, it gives CASSRGGYNEQFF.

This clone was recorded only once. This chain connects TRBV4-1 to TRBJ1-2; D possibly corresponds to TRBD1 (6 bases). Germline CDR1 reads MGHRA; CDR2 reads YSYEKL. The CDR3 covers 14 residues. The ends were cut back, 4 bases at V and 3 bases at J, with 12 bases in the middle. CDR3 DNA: TGCGCCAGCAGCCCCAGGGGTGGGGACTATGGCTACACCTTC. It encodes CASSPRGGDYGYTF.

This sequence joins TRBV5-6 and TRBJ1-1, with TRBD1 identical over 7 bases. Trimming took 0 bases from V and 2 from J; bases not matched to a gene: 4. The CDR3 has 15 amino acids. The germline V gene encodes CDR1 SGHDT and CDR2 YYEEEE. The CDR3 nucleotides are TGTGCCAGCAGCTTGGCCGGGACAGAAAACACTGAAGCTTTCTTT. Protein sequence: CASSLAGTENTEAFF.

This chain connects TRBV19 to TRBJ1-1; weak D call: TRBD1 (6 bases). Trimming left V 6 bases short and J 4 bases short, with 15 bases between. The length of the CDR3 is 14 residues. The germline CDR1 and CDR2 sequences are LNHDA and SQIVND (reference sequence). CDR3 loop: CASSRAGAVTEAFF. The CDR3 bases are TGTGCCAGTAGCCGAGCAGGGGCTGTCACTGAAGCTTTCTTT.

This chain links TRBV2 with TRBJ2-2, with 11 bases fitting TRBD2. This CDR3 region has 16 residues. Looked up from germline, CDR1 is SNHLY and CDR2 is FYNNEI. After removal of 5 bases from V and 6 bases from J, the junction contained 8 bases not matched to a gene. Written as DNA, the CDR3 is TGTGCCAGCAGTTTGCGGACTAGCGGGCTCGCCGGGGAGCTGTTTTTT. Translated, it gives CASSLRTSGLAGELFF.

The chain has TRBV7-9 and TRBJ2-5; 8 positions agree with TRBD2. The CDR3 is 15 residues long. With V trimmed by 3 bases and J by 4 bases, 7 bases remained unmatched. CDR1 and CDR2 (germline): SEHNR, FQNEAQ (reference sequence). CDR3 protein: CASSLVGLAGETQYF. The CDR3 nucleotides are TGTGCCAGCAGCTTGGTGGGCCTAGCGGGAGAGACCCAGTACTTC. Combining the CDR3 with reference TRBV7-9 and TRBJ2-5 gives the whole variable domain DTGVSQNPRHKITKRGQNVTFRCDPISEHNRLYWYRQTLGQGPEFLTYFQNEAQLEKSRLLSDRFSAERPKGSFSTLEIQRTEQGDSAMYLCASSLVGLAGETQYFGPGTRLLVL.

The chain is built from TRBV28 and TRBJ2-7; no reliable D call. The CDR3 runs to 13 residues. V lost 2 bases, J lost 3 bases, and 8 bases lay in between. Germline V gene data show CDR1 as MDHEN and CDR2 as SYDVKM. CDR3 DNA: TGTGCCAGCAGTTTAGCTAATAACTACGAGCAGTACTTC. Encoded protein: CASSLANNYEQYF.

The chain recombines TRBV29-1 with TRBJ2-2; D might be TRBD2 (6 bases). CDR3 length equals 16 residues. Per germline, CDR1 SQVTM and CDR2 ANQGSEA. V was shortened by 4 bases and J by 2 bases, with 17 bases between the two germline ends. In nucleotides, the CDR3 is TGCAGCGTTGGTGGTAGCGGAGCCTTTAACACCGGGGAGCTGTTTTTT. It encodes CSVGGSGAFNTGELFF.

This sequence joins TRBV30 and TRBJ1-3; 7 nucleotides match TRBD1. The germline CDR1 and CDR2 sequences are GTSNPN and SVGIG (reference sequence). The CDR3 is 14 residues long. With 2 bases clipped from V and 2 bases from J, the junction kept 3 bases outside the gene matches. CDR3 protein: CAWSRGTAGNTIYF. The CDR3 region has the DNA TGTGCCTGGAGTCGTGGGACAGCTGGAAACACCATATATTTT.

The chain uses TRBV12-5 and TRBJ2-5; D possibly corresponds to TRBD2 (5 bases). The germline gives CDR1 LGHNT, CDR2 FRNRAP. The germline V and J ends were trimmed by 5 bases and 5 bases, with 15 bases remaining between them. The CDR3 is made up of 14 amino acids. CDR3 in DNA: TGTGCTAGTGGTCCGGGCCCTCAGCGGGAGACCCAGTACTTC. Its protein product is CASGPGPQRETQYF.

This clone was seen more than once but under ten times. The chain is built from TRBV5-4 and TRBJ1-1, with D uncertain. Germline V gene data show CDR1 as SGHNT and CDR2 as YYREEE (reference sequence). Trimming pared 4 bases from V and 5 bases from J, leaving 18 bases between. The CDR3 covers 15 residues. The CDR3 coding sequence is TGTGCCAGCAGCCCATATTCGACTCGTTTGACTGAAGCTTTCTTT. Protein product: CASSPYSTRLTEAFF. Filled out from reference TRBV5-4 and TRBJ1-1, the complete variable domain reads ETGVTQSPTHLIKTRGQQVTLRCSSQSGHNTVSWYQQALGQGPQFIFQYYREEENGRGNFPPRFSGLQFPNYSSELNVNALELDDSALYLCASSPYSTRLTEAFFGQGTRLTVV.